This T cell receptor beta chain was identified in a study of regulatory T cells in long-lasting Graves disease. Stated time point: persistent/refractory GD, antithyroid drugs over 5 years with positive TRAb. Construction of the TCR library relied on RNA isolated from PBMCs. Around 10 milliliters of peripheral blood were drawn into EDTA tubes. CDR3 regions were amplified by Arm-PCR using iRepertoire HTBI primers to build TCR beta libraries. TCRdb used MiXCR to reprocess the multiplex PCR reads, holding one entry per CDR3 protein. The repertoire has 500,000 to 700,000 distinct CDR3 sequences, about 30% of them found once; the top ten carry around 42%. General study points: Persistent disease favored TRBV28, TRBJ1-2 and TRBJ2-5. Comparison showed that persistent patients shared more public clonotypes (over 2,500) than new patients (approximately 1,000). Small sample size may have lowered accuracy.

Only one count was recorded for this clonotype. Its target is unknown. Trimming left V 5 bases short and J 5 bases short, with 15 bases between. Per the germline V gene, CDR1 is KGHSH and CDR2 is LQKENI. The length of the CDR3 is 14 residues. Material: peripheral blood mononuclear cells (PBMCs), obtained when the disease was refractory, from a patient treated with antithyroid drugs. V usage is TRBV18 and J usage is TRBJ1-1, with D unresolved. The source of this sequence is a female donor with Graves disease. The CDR3 DNA sequence: TGTGCCAGCTCAACCCGGGAATATGGGACTGAAGCTTTCTTT. Protein product: CASSTREYGTEAFF.